Presented here are 5 T cell receptor beta chains from one specimen sequenced in a study of T cell repertoires in cytomegalovirus infection. From the reads, TCRdb called clonotypes with MiXCR, one entry per CDR3 protein. The sample has under 850,000 distinct CDR3 sequences, about 40% seen once. Specimen: PBMCs. These TCRs come from a human donor in good health (CMV status not recorded). Some clones in this sample may be carry-over from other donors' samples.

On this clonotype: Compared with germline, one end of the junction differs, possibly owing to a read error. J is TRBJ1-5 and V is TRBV28; TRBD1 aligns across 12 bases. The germline CDR1 and CDR2 sequences are MDHEN and SYDVKM. This CDR3 has 22 residues. The CDR3 reads CASSLVSGTGGLPTYSNQPQPF. DNA of the CDR3: TGTGCCAGCAGTTTAGTATCCGGGACAGGGGGCCTACCAACATATAGCAATCAGCCCCAGCCTTTT.

V is TRBV12-3 or TRBV12-4 and J is TRBJ1-6; D uncertain. This CDR3 is built from 13 residues. V was pared by 5 bases and J by 4 bases, with 6 bases between. This CDR3 reads CASSVRYNSPLHF. CDR3 coding DNA: TGTGCCAGCAGTGTCCGGTATAATTCACCCCTCCACTTT.

Only a few counts were recorded for this clonotype. The V and J genes are TRBV3-1 and TRBJ2-6; D is possibly TRBD1 (5 bases). Trimming pared 0 bases from V and 2 bases from J, leaving 11 bases between. There are 17 residues in the CDR3. The germline gives CDR1 LGHDT, CDR2 YNNKEL (reference sequence). This CDR3 reads CASSQDQGITGANVLTF. CDR3 in DNA: TGTGCCAGCAGCCAAGATCAGGGAATCACTGGGGCCAACGTCCTGACTTTC.

The rearrangement links TRBV19 to TRBJ1-2; tentative D call: TRBD1 (5 bases). Trimming took off 4 bases at V and 4 bases at J, with 16 bases between the two ends. CDR3 size: 15 residues. Looked up from germline, CDR1 is LNHDA and CDR2 is SQIVND (reference sequence). CDR3 nucleotide sequence: TGTGCCAGTAGTACGTCCCGGGACTGGCCCTATGGCTACACCTTC. Translation gives CASSTSRDWPYGYTF.

On this clonotype: A read error may explain this, as a much larger clone is one base away. The rearrangement joins TRBV12-3 or TRBV12-4 to TRBJ1-4; the D gene is possibly TRBD1 (5 bases). This CDR3 has 15 amino acids. Between the trimmed V and J ends, which lost 5 bases and 7 bases, there was a span of 17 bases. The CDR3 region has the DNA TGTGCCAGCAGTCTCCGGACATCATCGTCTGAAAAACTGTTTTTT. Amino acid sequence: CASSLRTSSSEKLFF.